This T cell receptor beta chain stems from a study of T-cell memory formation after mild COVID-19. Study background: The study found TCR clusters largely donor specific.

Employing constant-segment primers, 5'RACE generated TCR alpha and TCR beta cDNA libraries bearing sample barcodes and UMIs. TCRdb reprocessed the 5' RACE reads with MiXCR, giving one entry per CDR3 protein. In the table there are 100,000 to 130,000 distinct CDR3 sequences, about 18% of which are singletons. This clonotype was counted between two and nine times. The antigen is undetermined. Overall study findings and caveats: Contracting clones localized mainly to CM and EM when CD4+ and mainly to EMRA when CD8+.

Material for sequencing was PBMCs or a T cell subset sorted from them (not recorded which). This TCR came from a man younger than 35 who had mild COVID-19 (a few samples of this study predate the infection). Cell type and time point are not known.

DNA of the CDR3: TGTGCCAGCAGTCCGAGGGGTGAGGTCTACGAGCAGTACTTC. This encodes CASSPRGEVYEQYF. The chain carries TRBV27 and TRBJ2-7, with D possibly being TRBD1 or TRBD2 (5 bases each). V lost 5 bases to trimming and J lost 3 bases, with 14 bases between them. The CDR3 covers 14 residues. Germline V gives CDR1 MNHEY, CDR2 SMNVEV (reference sequence).